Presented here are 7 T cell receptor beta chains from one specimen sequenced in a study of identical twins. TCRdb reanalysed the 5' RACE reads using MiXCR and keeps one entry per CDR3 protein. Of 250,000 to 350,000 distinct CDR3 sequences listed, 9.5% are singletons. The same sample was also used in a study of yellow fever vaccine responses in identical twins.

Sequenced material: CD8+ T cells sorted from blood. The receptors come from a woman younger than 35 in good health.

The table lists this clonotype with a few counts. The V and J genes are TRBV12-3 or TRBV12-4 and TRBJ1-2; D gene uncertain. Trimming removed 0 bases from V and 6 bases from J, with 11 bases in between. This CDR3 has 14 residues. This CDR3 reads CASSLAQTLDGYTF. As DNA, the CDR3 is TGTGCCAGCAGTTTAGCCCAGACGCTCGATGGCTACACCTTC.

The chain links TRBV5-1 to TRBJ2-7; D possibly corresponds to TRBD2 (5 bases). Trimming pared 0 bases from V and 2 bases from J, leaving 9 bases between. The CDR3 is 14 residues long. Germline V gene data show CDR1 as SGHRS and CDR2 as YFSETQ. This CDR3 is CASSLVSGAYEQYF. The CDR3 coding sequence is TGCGCCAGCAGCTTGGTTTCCGGGGCCTACGAGCAGTACTTC.

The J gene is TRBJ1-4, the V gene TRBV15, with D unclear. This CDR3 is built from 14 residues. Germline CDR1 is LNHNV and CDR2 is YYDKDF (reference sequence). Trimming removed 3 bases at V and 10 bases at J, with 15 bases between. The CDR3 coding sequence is TGTGCCACCAGCAGTGAGCAGGCGGAGCGAAAACTGTTTTTT. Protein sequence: CATSSEQAERKLFF. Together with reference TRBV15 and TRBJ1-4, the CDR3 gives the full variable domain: DAMVIQNPRYQVTQFGKPVTLSCSQTLNHNVMYWYQQKSSQAPKLLFHYYDKDFNNEADTPDNFQSRRPNTSFCFLDIRSPGLGDTAMYLCATSSEQAERKLFFGSGTQLSVL.

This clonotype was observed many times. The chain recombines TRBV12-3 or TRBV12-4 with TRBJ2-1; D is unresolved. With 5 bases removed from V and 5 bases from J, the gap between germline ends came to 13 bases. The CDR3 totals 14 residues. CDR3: CASSPRLGDNEQFF. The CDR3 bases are TGTGCCAGCAGTCCGCGTTTGGGCGACAATGAGCAGTTCTTC.

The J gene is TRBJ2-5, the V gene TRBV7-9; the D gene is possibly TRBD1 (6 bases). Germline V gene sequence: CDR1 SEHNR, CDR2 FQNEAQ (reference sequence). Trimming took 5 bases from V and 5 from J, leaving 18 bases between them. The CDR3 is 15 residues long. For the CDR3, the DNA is TGTGCCAGCAGCCCAGGGGAGAGGTTGTTTGAGACCCAGTACTTC. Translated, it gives CASSPGERLFETQYF.

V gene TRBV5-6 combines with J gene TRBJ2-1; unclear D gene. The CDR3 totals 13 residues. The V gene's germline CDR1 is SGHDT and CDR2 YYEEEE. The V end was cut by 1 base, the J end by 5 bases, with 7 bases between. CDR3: CASSLTTHNEQFF. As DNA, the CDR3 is TGTGCCAGCAGCTTGACCACCCACAATGAGCAGTTCTTC.

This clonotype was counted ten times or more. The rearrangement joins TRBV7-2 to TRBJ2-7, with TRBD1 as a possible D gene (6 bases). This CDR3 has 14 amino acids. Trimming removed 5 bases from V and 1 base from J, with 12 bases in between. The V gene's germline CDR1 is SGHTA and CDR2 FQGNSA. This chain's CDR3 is CASSTPGQSYEQYF. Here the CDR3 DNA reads TGTGCCAGCAGCACCCCGGGACAATCCTACGAGCAGTACTTC.